The clone carrying this T cell receptor (beta chain) was picked up one time. CDR1 is KGHSH and CDR2 is LQKENI in the germline V gene. The V gene end was trimmed by 0 bases and the J gene end by 5 bases; junction bases not matched to a gene: 15. The CDR3 covers 18 residues. This entry is derived from a study of blood T cell repertoires in COVID-19. At the level of the study: From the United States, Italy and Spain came samples of acute and convalescent COVID-19.

Generated by immunoSEQ multiplex PCR, the TCRdb table keeps only in-frame clones and is missing some. The data show some 88,000 clones, roughly 77% seen once. This clonotype was sampled from a human donor in a cohort sampled during active COVID-19. Sequencing was done on a sample of peripheral blood. V usage is TRBV18 and J usage is TRBJ2-5, with TRBD2 matching over 7 bases. CDR3 sequence (DNA): TGTGCCAGCTCACCACCGCTAGCGGAGCACGTTTGGGAGGAGACCCAGTACTTC. It yields the protein CASSPPLAEHVWEETQYF.